Each of the 2 T cell receptor beta chains below was sequenced from the same sample in a study of technical replicates of blood from a few donors. Profiling relied on immunoSEQ multiplex PCR, and the TCRdb table lists in-frame clones only, not all of them. The sample records 60,000 to 80,000 clones, roughly 90% being singletons. Sample: PBMCs. These receptors all come from a human donor in good health. Some clones in this sample may be carry-over from other donors' samples.

The V and J genes are TRBV11-2 and TRBJ2-1, with 9 bases aligning to TRBD2. J gave up 0 bases and V 10 bases, and 19 bases lay outside the gene matches. There are 19 residues in the CDR3. The germline gives CDR1 SGHAT, CDR2 FQNNGV. The CDR3 bases are TGTGCCAACCCTCAGGGGGGGGTTATTAGCGGGAGCTCCTACAATGAGCAGTTCTTC. This codes for CANPQGGVISGSSYNEQFF.

The V and J genes are TRBV6-4 and TRBJ2-6; D unclear. Per the germline V gene, CDR1 is MRHNA and CDR2 is SNTAGT. The V gene lost 0 bases and the J gene lost 0 bases, with 9 bases spanning the gap. The CDR3 is 17 amino acids. Here the CDR3 reads CASSDSFGPSGANVLTF. As DNA, the CDR3 is TGTGCCAGCAGTGACTCCTTCGGTCCCTCTGGGGCCAACGTCCTGACTTTC.